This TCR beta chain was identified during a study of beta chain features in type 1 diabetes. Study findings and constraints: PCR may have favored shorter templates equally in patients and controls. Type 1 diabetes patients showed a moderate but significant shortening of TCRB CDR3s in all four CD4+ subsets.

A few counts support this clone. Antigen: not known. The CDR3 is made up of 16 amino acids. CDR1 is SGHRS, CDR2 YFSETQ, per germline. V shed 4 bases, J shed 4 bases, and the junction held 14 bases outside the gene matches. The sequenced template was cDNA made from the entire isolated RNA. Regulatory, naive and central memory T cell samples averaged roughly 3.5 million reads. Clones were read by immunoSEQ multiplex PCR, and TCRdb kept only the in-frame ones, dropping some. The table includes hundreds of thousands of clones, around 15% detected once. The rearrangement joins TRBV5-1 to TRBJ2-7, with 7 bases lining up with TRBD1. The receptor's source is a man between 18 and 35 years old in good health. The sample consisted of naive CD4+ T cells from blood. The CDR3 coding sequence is TGCGCCAGCAGCAAAGGCGGACAGGCCGCCTTTTACGAGCAGTACTTC. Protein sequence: CASSKGGQAAFYEQYF.